This T cell receptor beta chain stems from a study of T-cell reconstitution after alpha-beta-depleted transplantation in children. Study conclusions and caveats: T-cell counts and diversity at one year post-transplant came mainly from newly produced T cells. Several hundred expanded graft clones reportedly were the source of alpha-beta T cells about two months after transplant. In some patients, recipient T cells and intrathymic progenitors surviving conditioning explained high day-60 diversity.

This clonotype showed up just a few times. Antigen: not known. Per germline, CDR1 LGHNA and CDR2 YSLEER. This CDR3 contains 13 residues. V lost 1 base, J lost 6 bases, and 6 bases lay in between. The TCRbeta library was prepared with unique molecular identifiers. TCRdb used MiXCR to reprocess the PCR reads, holding one entry per CDR3 protein. The sample shows roughly 350,000 distinct CDR3 sequences, 15% to 20% of them seen only once. The starting material was PBMCs, mostly from graft donor cells, obtained 360 days after TCRalphabeta/CD19-depleted stem cell transplant. The chain couples TRBV4-3 to TRBJ2-2; no definite D call. The clonotype originates from a male patient aged 2-10 years who had a stem cell transplant for acute lymphoblastic leukemia, so the T cells may come from the graft donor. The CDR3 coding sequence is TGCGCCAGCAGCCAAGCCCCATCCGGGGAGCTGTTTTTT. Translation gives CASSQAPSGELFF.